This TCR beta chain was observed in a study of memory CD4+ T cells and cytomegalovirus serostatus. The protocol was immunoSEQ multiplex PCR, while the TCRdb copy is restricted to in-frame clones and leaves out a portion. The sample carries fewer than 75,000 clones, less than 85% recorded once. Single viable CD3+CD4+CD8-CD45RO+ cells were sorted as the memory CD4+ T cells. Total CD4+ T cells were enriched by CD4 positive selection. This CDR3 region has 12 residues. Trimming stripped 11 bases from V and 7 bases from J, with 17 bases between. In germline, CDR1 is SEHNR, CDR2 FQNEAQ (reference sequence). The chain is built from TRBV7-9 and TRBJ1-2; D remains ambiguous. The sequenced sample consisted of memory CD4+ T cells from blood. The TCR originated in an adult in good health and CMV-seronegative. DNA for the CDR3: TGTGCCGGAGAAGGAGGGATAGGTGGCTACACCTTC. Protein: CAGEGGIGGYTF.